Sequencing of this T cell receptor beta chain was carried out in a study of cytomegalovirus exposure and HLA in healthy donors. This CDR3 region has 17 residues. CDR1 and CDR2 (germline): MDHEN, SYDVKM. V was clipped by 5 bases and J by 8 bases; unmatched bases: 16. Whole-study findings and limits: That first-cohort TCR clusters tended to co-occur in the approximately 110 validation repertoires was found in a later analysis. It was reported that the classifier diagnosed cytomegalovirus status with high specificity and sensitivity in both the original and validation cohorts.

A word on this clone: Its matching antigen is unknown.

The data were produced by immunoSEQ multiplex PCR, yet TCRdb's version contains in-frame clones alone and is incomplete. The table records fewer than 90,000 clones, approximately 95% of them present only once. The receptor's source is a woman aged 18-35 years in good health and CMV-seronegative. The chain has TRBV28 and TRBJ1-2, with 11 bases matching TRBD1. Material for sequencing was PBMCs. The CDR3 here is CASSLPSGTGGLRGYTF. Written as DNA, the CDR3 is TGTGCCAGCAGTCTCCCCTCCGGGACAGGGGGTCTACGAGGCTACACCTTC.